This T cell receptor (beta chain) was recorded in a study of T-cell memory formation after mild COVID-19. Via MiXCR, TCRdb re-called the 5' RACE reads, giving one row per CDR3 protein. The data show hundreds of thousands of distinct CDR3 sequences, about 19% seen once. The table lists this clonotype with a few counts. The sequence came from an adult woman who had mild COVID-19 (a few samples of this study predate the infection). Cell type and time point are not known. The sequenced material came from PBMCs or a T cell subset sorted from them (not recorded which).

The CDR3 protein is CASSLDLPGLARTNEQFF. The CDR3 nucleotides are TGTGCCAGCAGCTTAGACCTCCCGGGACTAGCGCGAACTAATGAGCAGTTCTTC. The chain employs TRBV7-3 and TRBJ2-1, with 10 bases aligning to TRBD2. Trimming took 2 bases from V and 7 from J; bases not matched to a gene: 14. Germline V lookup: CDR1 SGHTA, CDR2 FQGTGA. The CDR3 loop spans 18 amino acids.